These T cell receptor beta chains were read from a single sample in a study of T cells in Graves' hyperthyroidism and ophthalmopathy. TCRdb re-derived calls from the multiplex PCR reads in MiXCR, one entry per CDR3 protein. The sample lists about 540,000 distinct CDR3 sequences, 35% to 55% occurring once. The sample consisted of peripheral blood or thyroid tissue (not recorded which). The receptors were gathered from a young woman with Graves' hyperthyroidism. The CDR3 runs from the conserved cysteine through the conserved F or W. The D gene is left open where the match is weak. Expanded clones are given a class, and other clones once, few, many or no size at all.

V: TRBV7-2
D: -
J: TRBJ1-1
size: -
CDR3: CASSLEVGSTEAFF
DNA: TGTGCCAGCAGCTTAGAGGTCGGAAGCACTGAAGCTTTCTTT

V: TRBV10-3
D: -
J: TRBJ1-2
size: many
CDR3: CAISKTDYGYTF
DNA: TGTGCCATCAGTAAAACAGACTATGGCTACACCTTC

V: TRBV29-1
D: -
J: TRBJ1-5
size: -
CDR3: CSAAGRVNQPQHF
DNA: TGCAGCGCTGCCGGCAGGGTCAATCAGCCCCAGCATTTT

V: TRBV7-9
D: -
J: TRBJ1-1
size: many
CDR3: CASSHVDRDSGNTEAFF
DNA: TGTGCCAGCAGCCACGTGGACCGGGACTCAGGGAACACTGAAGCTTTCTTT

V: TRBV29-1
D: TRBD1
J: TRBJ2-7
size: few
CDR3: CSVARDSSYEQYF
DNA: TGCAGCGTGGCCCGGGACAGCTCCTACGAGCAGTACTTC

V: TRBV7-9
D: -
J: TRBJ2-7
size: many
CDR3: CASSFRGGTETPYEQYF
DNA: TGTGCCAGCAGCTTCAGAGGCGGGACAGAAACCCCCTACGAGCAGTACTTC

V: TRBV25-1
D: -
J: TRBJ1-1
size: -
CDR3: CASSVWMRGKNTEAFF
DNA: TGTGCCAGCAGTGTGTGGATGAGGGGCAAGAACACTGAAGCTTTCTTT

V: TRBV2
D: -
J: TRBJ2-7
size: many
CDR3: CASSVGQLGEQYF
DNA: TGTGCCAGCAGTGTAGGTCAGTTGGGCGAGCAGTACTTC

V: TRBV7-3
D: -
J: TRBJ2-7
size: many
CDR3: CASSALNLPPYEQYF
DNA: TGTGCCAGCAGCGCCCTTAACCTCCCACCCTACGAGCAGTACTTC

V: TRBV7-8
D: -
J: TRBJ1-1
size: many
CDR3: CASSLGGLTEAFF
DNA: TGTGCCAGCAGCTTAGGAGGGCTCACTGAAGCTTTCTTT

V: TRBV7-2
D: -
J: TRBJ2-5
size: many
CDR3: CASSLEWAPETQYF
DNA: TGTGCCAGCAGCTTAGAGTGGGCCCCAGAGACCCAGTACTTC

V: TRBV6-6
D: TRBD1
J: TRBJ1-2
size: many
CDR3: CASKGQGRYGYTF
DNA: TGTGCCAGCAAAGGACAGGGAAGGTATGGCTACACCTTC

V: TRBV7-6
D: TRBD1
J: TRBJ1-1
size: -
CDR3: CASADRAELNTEAFF
DNA: TGTGCCAGCGCCGACAGGGCTGAGTTGAACACTGAAGCTTTCTTT

V: TRBV7-2
D: TRBD2
J: TRBJ2-7
size: -
CDR3: CASSLAGTSDEQYF
DNA: TGTGCCAGCAGCTTAGCAGGGACTAGCGACGAGCAGTACTTC

V: TRBV29-1
D: -
J: TRBJ2-5
size: once
CDR3: CSVGEVSGQTQYF
DNA: TGCAGCGTTGGGGAGGTTTCTGGGCAGACCCAGTACTTC

V: TRBV4-1
D: -
J: TRBJ1-2
size: -
CDR3: CASSQGSGTLNENYGYTF
DNA: TGTGCCAGCAGCCAGGGAAGCGGGACACTGAACGAAAACTATGGCTACACCTTC

V: TRBV7-2
D: -
J: TRBJ2-2
size: few
CDR3: CASSTSGELFF
DNA: TGTGCCAGCAGTACTAGCGGGGAGCTGTTTTTT

V: TRBV6-5
D: -
J: TRBJ1-6
size: many
CDR3: CASSYRDGYNSPLHF
DNA: TGTGCCAGCAGTTACCGCGACGGATATAATTCACCCCTCCACTTT

V: TRBV7-4
D: -
J: TRBJ2-7
size: -
CDR3: CASSLVGGLAVQDEQYF
DNA: TGTGCCAGCAGCTTAGTGGGGGGGCTAGCGGTCCAGGATGAGCAGTACTTC

V: TRBV9
D: -
J: TRBJ2-7
size: -
CDR3: CASSVGVGEQYF
DNA: TGTGCCAGCAGCGTAGGGGTAGGGGAGCAGTACTTC

V: TRBV5-4
D: TRBD2
J: TRBJ2-7
size: few
CDR3: CASSLARIEREVPLIIDDYEQYF
DNA: TGTGCCAGCAGCTTGGCCAGGATAGAGCGGGAGGTGCCCCTCATCATTGACGATTACGAGCAGTACTTC

V: TRBV7-9
D: -
J: TRBJ1-6
size: -
CDR3: CASSSDSLRTLHF
DNA: TGTGCCAGCAGCTCGGACAGCCTTAGGACCCTCCACTTT

V: TRBV15
D: -
J: TRBJ1-2
size: -
CDR3: CATSSGSGYGYTF
DNA: TGTGCCACCAGCAGTGGTAGCGGATATGGCTACACCTTC

V: TRBV29-1
D: TRBD1
J: TRBJ1-1
size: -
CDR3: CTTGTAGQLNTEAFF
DNA: TGCACCACCGGAACGGCGGGACAGCTGAACACTGAAGCTTTCTTT

V: TRBV20-1
D: -
J: TRBJ1-1
size: -
CDR3: CSARGGTNTEAFF
DNA: TGCAGTGCTAGAGGCGGGACGAACACTGAAGCTTTCTTT

V: TRBV30
D: -
J: TRBJ1-4
size: few
CDR3: CAWSVQREKLFF
DNA: TGTGCCTGGAGTGTACAGCGTGAAAAACTGTTTTTT

V: TRBV6-2/TRBV6-3
D: TRBD1
J: TRBJ1-5
size: many
CDR3: CASSYWGTGIQPQHF
DNA: TGTGCCAGCAGTTACTGGGGGACAGGCATTCAGCCCCAGCATTTT

V: TRBV4-3
D: TRBD1
J: TRBJ1-1
size: -
CDR3: CASSQADRAFPEASF
DNA: TGCGCCAGCAGCCAAGCAGACAGGGCATTCCCTGAAGCTTCCTTT

V: TRBV20-1
D: -
J: TRBJ2-7
size: many
CDR3: CSAREGYSYEQYF
DNA: TGCAGTGCTAGAGAAGGGTACTCCTACGAGCAGTACTTC

V: TRBV12-3/TRBV12-4
D: -
J: TRBJ2-2
size: many
CDR3: CASSLRTETGELFF
DNA: TGTGCCAGCAGTTTGCGGACTGAAACCGGGGAGCTGTTTTTT

V: TRBV29-1
D: -
J: TRBJ1-1
size: many
CDR3: CSVSPEAFF
DNA: TGCAGCGTTTCCCCTGAAGCTTTCTTT

V: TRBV15
D: -
J: TRBJ1-5
size: -
CDR3: CAAQRRYSNQPQHF
DNA: TGTGCTGCCCAAAGGCGGTATAGCAATCAGCCCCAGCATTTT

V: TRBV29-1
D: TRBD1
J: TRBJ1-5
size: -
CDR3: CSFGQGDQPQHF
DNA: TGCAGCTTCGGACAGGGGGATCAGCCCCAGCATTTT

V: TRBV11-2
D: TRBD2
J: TRBJ2-7
size: many
CDR3: CASSSISGGVIYEQYF
DNA: TGTGCCAGCAGCTCCATTTCTGGGGGGGTGATCTACGAGCAGTACTTC

V: TRBV19
D: -
J: TRBJ1-5
size: many
CDR3: CASNNWGNQPQHF
DNA: TGTGCCAGCAACAATTGGGGGAATCAGCCCCAGCATTTT

V: TRBV12-3/TRBV12-4
D: -
J: TRBJ1-2
size: many
CDR3: CASSVREEDYGYTF
DNA: TGTGCCAGCAGTGTCAGGGAGGAGGACTATGGCTACACCTTC

V: TRBV9
D: TRBD2
J: TRBJ2-3
size: few
CDR3: CASGLEFADTQYF
DNA: TGTGCCAGCGGACTAGAGTTTGCAGATACGCAGTATTTT

V: TRBV2
D: -
J: TRBJ1-1
size: many
CDR3: CASINRRGNDPEAFF
DNA: TGTGCCAGCATTAATAGAAGGGGGAACGACCCTGAAGCTTTCTTT

V: TRBV7-6
D: -
J: TRBJ2-6
size: many
CDR3: CASSSLIGTGANVLTF
DNA: TGTGCCAGCAGTTCGCTAATTGGGACCGGGGCCAACGTCCTGACTTTC

V: TRBV15
D: TRBD2
J: TRBJ2-5
size: many
CDR3: CATSRGLAGVGETQYF
DNA: TGTGCCACCAGCAGAGGACTAGCGGGAGTAGGGGAGACCCAGTACTTC

V: TRBV24-1
D: TRBD1
J: TRBJ1-1
size: many
CDR3: CATSDWDSTEAFF
DNA: TGTGCCACCAGTGATTGGGACAGCACTGAAGCTTTCTTT